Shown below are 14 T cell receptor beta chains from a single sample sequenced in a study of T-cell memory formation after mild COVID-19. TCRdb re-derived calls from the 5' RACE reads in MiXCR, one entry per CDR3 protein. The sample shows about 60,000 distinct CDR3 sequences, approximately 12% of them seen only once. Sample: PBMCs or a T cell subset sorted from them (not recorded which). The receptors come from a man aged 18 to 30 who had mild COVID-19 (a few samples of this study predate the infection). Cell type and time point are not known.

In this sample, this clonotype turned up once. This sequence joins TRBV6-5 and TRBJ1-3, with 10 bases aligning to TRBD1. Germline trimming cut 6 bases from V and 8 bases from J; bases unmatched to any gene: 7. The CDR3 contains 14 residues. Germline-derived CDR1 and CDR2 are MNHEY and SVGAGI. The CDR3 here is CASSDRGLGDTIYF. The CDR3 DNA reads TGTGCCAGCAGCGACAGGGGGCTCGGGGACACCATATATTTT.

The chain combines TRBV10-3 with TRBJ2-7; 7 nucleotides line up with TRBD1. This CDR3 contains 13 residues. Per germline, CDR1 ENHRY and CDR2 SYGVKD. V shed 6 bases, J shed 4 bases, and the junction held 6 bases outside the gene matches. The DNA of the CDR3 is TGTGCCATCAGCCGACAGGGCTTATACGAGCAGTACGTC. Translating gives CAISRQGLYEQYV.

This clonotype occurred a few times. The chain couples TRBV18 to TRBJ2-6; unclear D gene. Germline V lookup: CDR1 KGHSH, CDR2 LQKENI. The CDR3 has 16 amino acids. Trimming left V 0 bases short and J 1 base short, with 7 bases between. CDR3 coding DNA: TGTGCCAGCTCACCACCTATAGCTTCTGGGGCCAACGTCCTGACTTTC. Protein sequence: CASSPPIASGANVLTF.

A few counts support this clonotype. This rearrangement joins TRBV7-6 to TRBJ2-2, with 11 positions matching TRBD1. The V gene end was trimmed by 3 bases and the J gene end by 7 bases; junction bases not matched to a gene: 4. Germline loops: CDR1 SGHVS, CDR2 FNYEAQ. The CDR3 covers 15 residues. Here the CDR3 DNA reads TGTGCCAGCAGCTTCGGACAGGGGGCGCACGGGGAGCTGTTTTTT. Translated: CASSFGQGAHGELFF.

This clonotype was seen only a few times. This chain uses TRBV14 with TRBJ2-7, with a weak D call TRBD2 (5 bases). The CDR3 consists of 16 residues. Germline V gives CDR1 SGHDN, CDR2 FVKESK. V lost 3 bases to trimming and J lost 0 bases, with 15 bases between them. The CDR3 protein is CASSHVNGLRSYEQYF. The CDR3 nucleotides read TGTGCCAGCAGCCATGTTAACGGACTCCGCTCCTACGAGCAGTACTTC.

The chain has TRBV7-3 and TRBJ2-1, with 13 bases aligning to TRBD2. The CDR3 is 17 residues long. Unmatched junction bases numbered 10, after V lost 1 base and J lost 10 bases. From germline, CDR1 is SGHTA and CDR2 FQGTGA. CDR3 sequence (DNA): TGTGCCAGCAGCTTAAGAGGGGCGACTAGCGGGGGGTCCGAGCAGTTCTTC. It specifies CASSLRGATSGGSEQFF.

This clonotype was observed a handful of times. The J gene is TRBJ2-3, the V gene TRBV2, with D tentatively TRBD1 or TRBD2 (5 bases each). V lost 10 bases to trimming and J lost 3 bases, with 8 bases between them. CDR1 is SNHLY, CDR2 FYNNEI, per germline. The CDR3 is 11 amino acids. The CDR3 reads CANGGTDTQYF. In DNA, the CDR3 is TGTGCCAATGGGGGTACAGATACGCAGTATTTT.

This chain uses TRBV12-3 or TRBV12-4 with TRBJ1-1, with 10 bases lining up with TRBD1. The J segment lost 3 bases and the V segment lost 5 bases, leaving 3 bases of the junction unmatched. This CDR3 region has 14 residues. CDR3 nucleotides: TGTGCCAGCAGTCGGACAGGGGGGGACACTGAAGCTTTCTTT. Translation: CASSRTGGDTEAFF.

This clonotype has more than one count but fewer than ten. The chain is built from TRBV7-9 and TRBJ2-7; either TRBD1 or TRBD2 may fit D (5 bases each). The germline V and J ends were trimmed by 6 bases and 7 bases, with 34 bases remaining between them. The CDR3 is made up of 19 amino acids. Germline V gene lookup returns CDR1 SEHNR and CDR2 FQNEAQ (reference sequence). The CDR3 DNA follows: TGTGCCAGCAGTCACCTAAGGGGCTATCGCCAGCTATGCGAGGGGGAGCAGTACGTC. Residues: CASSHLRGYRQLCEGEQYV.

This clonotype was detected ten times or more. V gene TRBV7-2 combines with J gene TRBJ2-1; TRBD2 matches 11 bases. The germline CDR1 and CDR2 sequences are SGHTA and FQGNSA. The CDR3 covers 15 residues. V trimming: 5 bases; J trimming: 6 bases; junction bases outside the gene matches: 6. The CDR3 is CASSVSSGGLNEQFF. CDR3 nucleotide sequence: TGTGCCAGCAGCGTATCTAGCGGGGGGCTCAATGAGCAGTTCTTC.

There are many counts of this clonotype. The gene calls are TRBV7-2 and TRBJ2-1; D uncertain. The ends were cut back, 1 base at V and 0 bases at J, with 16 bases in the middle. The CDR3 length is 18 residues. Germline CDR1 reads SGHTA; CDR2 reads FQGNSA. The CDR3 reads CASSLEKTRALSYNEQFF. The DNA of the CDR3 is TGTGCCAGCAGCTTAGAGAAAACGCGCGCCCTCTCCTACAATGAGCAGTTCTTC. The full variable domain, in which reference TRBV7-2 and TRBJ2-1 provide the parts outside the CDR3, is GAGVSQSPSNKVTEKGKDVELRCDPISGHTALYWYRQSLGQGLEFLIYFQGNSAPDKSGLPSDRFSAERTGGSVSTLTIQRTQQEDSAVYLCASSLEKTRALSYNEQFFGPGTRLTVL.

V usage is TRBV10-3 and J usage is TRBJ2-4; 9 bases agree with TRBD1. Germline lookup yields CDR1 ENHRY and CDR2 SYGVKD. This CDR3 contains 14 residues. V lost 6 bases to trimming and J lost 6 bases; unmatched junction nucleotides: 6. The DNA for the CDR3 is TGTGCCATCAGCACGACAGGGGGGGGAAACATTCAGTACTTC. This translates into CAISTTGGGNIQYF.

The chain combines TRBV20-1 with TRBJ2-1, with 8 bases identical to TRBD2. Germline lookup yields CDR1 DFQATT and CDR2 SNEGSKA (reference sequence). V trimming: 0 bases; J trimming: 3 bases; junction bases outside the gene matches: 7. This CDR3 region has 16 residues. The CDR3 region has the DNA TGCAGTGCTAGAGATGTTCGCGGGGGGAACTACAATGAGCAGTTCTTC. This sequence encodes CSARDVRGGNYNEQFF.

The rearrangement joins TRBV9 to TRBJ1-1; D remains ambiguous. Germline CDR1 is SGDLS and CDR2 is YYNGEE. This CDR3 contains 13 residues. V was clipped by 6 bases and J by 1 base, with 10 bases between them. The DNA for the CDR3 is TGTGCCAGCAACGCCTGGGGGAACACTGAAGCTTTCTTT. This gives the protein CASNAWGNTEAFF.